In this sample, the clone carrying this TCR beta chain turned up a few times. Its antigen is as yet unknown. The entry originates in a study of blood T cells in healthy people across ages. General study points: Aged donors had fewer naive CD4+ cells and lower diversity than long-lived donors.

With a J-beta primer mix and a sample-barcoded 5' primer, a second PCR ran about 7 to 12 cycles. Each TCR beta cDNA got a 12-nucleotide random molecular identifier. TCRdb redid the calling of the 5' RACE reads with MiXCR, one entry per CDR3 protein. The sample has hundreds of thousands of distinct CDR3 sequences, more than 20% seen once. Germline V gives CDR1 SGHRS, CDR2 YFSETQ. CDR3 length: 15 amino acids. Trimming cost V 0 bases and J 3 bases, with 13 bases left between them. This chain uses TRBV5-1 with TRBJ2-7, with D uncertain. The sequenced sample was blood. The sequence derives from a man between 65 and 79 years old in good health. The CDR3 region is CASSLELVADYEQYF. CDR3 nucleotide sequence: TGCGCCAGCAGCTTGGAGTTGGTAGCCGACTACGAGCAGTACTTC.